One sample yielded the 25 T cell receptor beta chains listed below, sequenced in a study of spatial heterogeneity in lung cancer. Time point meaning: blood at routine non-recurrence follow-up after resection. From tumor, nontumor lung or frozen PBMC, whole RNA was taken unsorted for sequencing. TCRdb called the 5' RACE reads again in MiXCR, with one record for every CDR3 protein. Of about 120,000 distinct CDR3 sequences listed, 10% to 15% were seen once; the top ten hold about 15%. Sample: PBMCs, taken at follow-up. The receptors stem from a male donor with early-stage non-small cell lung cancer.

In its sample, this clonotype was seen a few times. V is TRBV27 and J is TRBJ1-6, with 7 bases lining up with TRBD1. Trimming took 6 bases from V and 10 from J; bases not matched to a gene: 9. CDR1 and CDR2 from the germline V gene are MNHEY and SMNVEV (reference sequence). CDR3 length equals 14 residues. CDR3 in amino acids: CASSYKGADSPLHF. CDR3 nucleotides: TGTGCCAGCAGCTATAAGGGGGCTGACTCACCCCTCCACTTT.

This clonotype was seen a handful of times. The chain links TRBV7-9 to TRBJ2-7, with D possibly TRBD1 on 5 matching bases. Trimming removed 5 bases from V and 2 bases from J, with 16 bases in between. Germline-derived CDR1 and CDR2 are SEHNR and FQNEAQ (reference sequence). This CDR3 has 15 residues. For the CDR3, the DNA is TGTGCCAGCAGCCCCAGGAGCCAGGGCCCCTACGAGCAGTACTTC. It is translated as CASSPRSQGPYEQYF.

The sample holds a few counts of this clonotype. V and J are TRBV6-6 and TRBJ2-4, with 8 positions matching TRBD2. The CDR3 totals 14 residues. Trimming cost V 8 bases and J 6 bases; bases outside gene matches: 9. CDR1 MNHNY and CDR2 SVGAGI come from the germline V gene (reference sequence). This chain's CDR3 is CASGTGGPVNIQYF. As DNA, the CDR3 is TGTGCCAGCGGAACGGGGGGGCCAGTAAACATTCAGTACTTC.

The J gene is TRBJ2-2, the V gene TRBV19; no clear D gene. The CDR3 runs 11 residues. V was clipped by 7 bases and J by 5 bases, with 5 bases between them. Germline lookup yields CDR1 LNHDA and CDR2 SQIVND (reference sequence). The CDR3 DNA is TGTGCCAGTAAGGGAACCGGGGAGCTGTTTTTT. It specifies CASKGTGELFF.

The table lists this clonotype with many counts. The chain carries TRBV29-1 and TRBJ2-3, with 12 bases fitting TRBD2. The ends lost 7 bases at V and 2 bases at J; junction bases unmatched: 7. Per the germline V gene, CDR1 is SQVTM and CDR2 is ANQGSEA. The CDR3 covers 15 residues. DNA of the CDR3: TGCAGCGGTACTAGCGGGGGGCCGCTCACAGATACGCAGTATTTT. It translates to CSGTSGGPLTDTQYF.

The rearrangement links TRBV27 to TRBJ2-7; no firm D call. V lost 6 bases to trimming and J lost 5 bases, with 11 bases between them. The CDR3 length is 12 residues. CDR1 is MNHEY and CDR2 is SMNVEV in the germline V gene (reference sequence). This CDR3 reads CASRTGLNEQYF. In DNA, the CDR3 is TGTGCCAGCAGGACCGGATTGAACGAGCAGTACTTC.

This clonotype has a handful of counts. The chain couples TRBV10-2 to TRBJ1-2; TRBD1 matches 11 bases. The CDR3 spans 16 residues. V lost 5 bases to trimming and J lost 0 bases; unmatched junction nucleotides: 5. Per the germline V gene, CDR1 is WSHSY and CDR2 is SAAADI. The CDR3 protein is CASSSGQGATNYGYTF. In DNA, the CDR3 is TGCGCCAGCAGTTCCGGACAGGGGGCGACTAACTATGGCTACACCTTC.

The table lists this clonotype with a few counts. The rearrangement uses TRBV28 and TRBJ1-6, with D perhaps matching TRBD1 (6 bases). The germline V gene encodes CDR1 MDHEN and CDR2 SYDVKM. With 7 bases removed from V and 7 bases from J, the gap between germline ends came to 11 bases. The CDR3 extends over 13 amino acids. The CDR3 region has the DNA TGTGCCAGCACCTACAGGGACAATTCACCCCTCCACTTT. Encoded protein: CASTYRDNSPLHF.

Many counts were recorded for this clonotype. The gene calls are TRBV6-5 and TRBJ2-7, with D unresolved. The V and J ends lost 6 bases and 0 bases respectively, with 12 bases between them. Germline CDR1 MNHEY, CDR2 SVGAGI. The CDR3 covers 14 residues. The chain's CDR3 is CASSATYSSYEQYF. The CDR3 region has the DNA TGTGCCAGCAGCGCAACATATAGCTCCTACGAGCAGTACTTC.

This clonotype came up many times. The V and J genes are TRBV20-1 and TRBJ2-5; D is possibly TRBD1 (5 bases). Trimming stripped 3 bases from V and 9 bases from J, with 17 bases between. The germline CDR1 and CDR2 sequences are DFQATT and SNEGSKA (reference sequence). The CDR3 contains 13 residues. Here the CDR3 DNA reads TGCAGTGCTAGGTGGCAGCCCGCCAGGGCCCAGTACTTC. This gives the protein CSARWQPARAQYF.

This clonotype was seen ten or more times. The chain joins TRBV29-1 to TRBJ2-7, with D unresolved. The V gene's germline CDR1 is SQVTM and CDR2 ANQGSEA. CDR3 length: 11 residues. Trimming stripped 7 bases from V and 0 bases from J, with 7 bases between. The DNA for the CDR3 is TGCAGCGCAGCGCACTCCTACGAGCAGTACTTC. This sequence encodes CSAAHSYEQYF.

V is TRBV20-1 and J is TRBJ1-2; tentative D call: TRBD1 (6 bases). Looked up from germline, CDR1 is DFQATT and CDR2 is SNEGSKA (reference sequence). Trimming took off 5 bases at V and 0 bases at J, with 10 bases between the two ends. This CDR3 contains 13 residues. This CDR3 is CSAEGGTNYGYTF. The CDR3 bases are TGCAGTGCTGAGGGGGGAACTAACTATGGCTACACCTTC.

The chain couples TRBV6-6 to TRBJ1-2; TRBD1 agrees at 9 bases. The germline V gene encodes CDR1 MNHNY and CDR2 SVGAGI (reference sequence). The ends lost 5 bases at V and 8 bases at J; junction bases unmatched: 12. The CDR3 runs 15 residues. CDR3 coding DNA: TGTGCCAGCAGTCCGGACCAGGGACAGGGTAAAGGCTACACCTTC. It encodes CASSPDQGQGKGYTF.

This clonotype was found many times. This chain connects TRBV6-2 or TRBV6-3 to TRBJ1-1; D is unclear. The length of the CDR3 is 11 residues. The V end was cut by 2 bases, the J end by 10 bases, with 8 bases between. CDR1 is MNHEY and CDR2 is SVGEGT in the germline V gene. DNA of the CDR3: TGTGCCAGCAGTTACCCTAACCTAGCTTTCTTT. Encoded protein: CASSYPNLAFF.

This chain uses TRBV27 with TRBJ1-6, with D possibly matching TRBD1 (5 bases). Germline CDR1 and CDR2: MNHEY and SMNVEV (reference sequence). V was pared by 2 bases and J by 4 bases, with 15 bases between. CDR3 size: 17 residues. The CDR3: CASSLKTAYLYNSPLHF. The CDR3 DNA sequence: TGTGCCAGCAGTTTAAAGACAGCGTATCTTTATAATTCACCCCTCCACTTT.

This clonotype has a handful of counts. The chain's CDR3 is CSARLDRGFSYEQYF. CDR3 coding DNA: TGCAGTGCTAGACTCGACAGGGGGTTCTCCTACGAGCAGTACTTC. The rearrangement joins TRBV20-1 to TRBJ2-7, with 9 bases that match TRBD1. V dropped 2 bases and J dropped 0; count of bases not matched to a gene: 5. The CDR3 length is 15 residues. Germline CDR1 is DFQATT and CDR2 is SNEGSKA (reference sequence).

This clonotype showed up just once. The chain links TRBV5-1 to TRBJ2-1, with 7 bases matching TRBD1. The germline V gene has CDR1 SGHRS and CDR2 YFSETQ. CDR3 size: 14 residues. Trimming at V came to 0 bases and at J to 9 bases, leaving 6 bases not matched to a gene. CDR3 in amino acids: CASSLALDRTEQFF. In nucleotides, the CDR3 is TGCGCCAGCAGCTTGGCCCTGGACAGGACTGAGCAGTTCTTC.

The chain combines TRBV4-3 with TRBJ2-3; 13 bases agree with TRBD2. The germline V gene has CDR1 LGHNA and CDR2 YSLEER. The CDR3 runs to 16 residues. Trimming took 0 bases from V and 10 from J; bases not matched to a gene: 7. Here the CDR3 DNA reads TGCGCCAGCAGCCAAGATAGACTAGCGGGGGGTCAGGCGCAGTATTTT. This codes for CASSQDRLAGGQAQYF.

This clonotype was recorded a few times. The chain has TRBV2 and TRBJ1-5; D uncertain. Deletions cut 5 bases from V and 5 bases from J, with 7 bases between. Germline V gene sequence: CDR1 SNHLY, CDR2 FYNNEI. The CDR3 runs 12 residues. The CDR3 nucleotides read TGTGCCAGCAGTCTGAGAGATCAGCCCCAGCATTTT. It specifies CASSLRDQPQHF.

This clonotype was picked up many times. J is TRBJ2-1 and V is TRBV4-2, with 7 bases lining up with TRBD2. Germline V gives CDR1 LGHNA, CDR2 YNFKEQ. The CDR3 sequence is 16 residues long. Trimming at V came to 4 bases and at J to 0 bases, leaving 6 bases not matched to a gene. CDR3 region: CASSLYGGTSYNEQFF. In nucleotides, the CDR3 is TGTGCCAGCAGCCTTTACGGGGGGACCTCCTACAATGAGCAGTTCTTC.

The chain joins TRBV10-1 to TRBJ1-1; possible D gene TRBD1, 6 bases. Deletions cut 2 bases from V and 4 bases from J, with 8 bases between. This CDR3 is 13 amino acids long. Germline V gene lookup returns CDR1 WNHNN and CDR2 SYGVQD (reference sequence). This CDR3 reads CASSEQGSTEAFF. The CDR3 nucleotides read TGCGCCAGCAGTGAGCAGGGGAGCACTGAAGCTTTCTTT.

Many counts were recorded for this clonotype. This rearrangement joins TRBV4-1 to TRBJ2-1, with 9 nucleotides matching TRBD2. V shed 1 base and J 8 bases; nucleotides not matched to a gene: 6. Per the germline V gene, CDR1 is MGHRA and CDR2 is YSYEKL. The CDR3 consists of 15 residues. The chain's CDR3 is CASSQGGLARYEQFF. The CDR3 nucleotides are TGCGCCAGCAGCCAAGGGGGACTAGCTCGGTATGAGCAGTTCTTC.

The rearrangement links TRBV20-1 to TRBJ1-2, with TRBD1 matching 7 bases. CDR1 and CDR2 (germline): DFQATT, SNEGSKA (reference sequence). The CDR3 is 16 residues long. With 1 base clipped from V and 2 bases from J, the junction kept 10 bases outside the gene matches. In DNA form, the CDR3 reads TGCAGTGCTAGAGTTGACACGGGACAGCCGAACTATGGCTACACCTTC. It is translated as CSARVDTGQPNYGYTF.

This clonotype has at least ten counts. This chain uses TRBV28 with TRBJ1-6; TRBD1 agrees at 7 bases. The CDR3 length is 16 residues. CDR1 and CDR2 (germline): MDHEN, SYDVKM. The V segment lost 7 bases and the J segment 0 bases; nucleotides outside the gene matches: 6. Written as DNA, the CDR3 is TGTGCCAGCACCCGACAGGGTAGCTCCTATAATTCACCCCTCCACTTT. Amino acid sequence: CASTRQGSSYNSPLHF.

This clonotype appeared a few times. The chain combines TRBV13 with TRBJ1-3; D gene uncertain. The CDR3 runs 11 residues. Germline V gives CDR1 PRHDT, CDR2 FYEKMQ (reference sequence). V shed 5 bases and J shed 7 bases, with 6 bases lying between them. The CDR3 reads CASSRRNTIYF. CDR3 DNA: TGTGCCAGCAGCCGGAGGAACACCATATATTTT.